Below, one T cell receptor (beta chain) is given with its context. The sample comes from a study of metastatic and nonmetastatic thyroid tumors. All patients were untreated before thyroid surgery. The V and J ends lost 4 bases and 0 bases respectively, with 12 bases between them. Germline-derived CDR1 and CDR2 are SGHVS and FQNEAQ. The CDR3 is 15 amino acids. Authors' methods: Between-group CDR3 differences, defined by clinicopathological status, yielded a distant-metastasis classifier for papillary thyroid cancer. MiXCR reprocessed the PCR reads for TCRdb. The V and J calls come from TCRdb's annotation, not from the publication. This table has 5,500 to 8,500 clones, around 30% appearing once.

The sequencing sample was made of adjacent normal tissue. This chain links TRBV7-8 with TRBJ1-1, with D possibly matching TRBD1 (5 bases). This TCR was recovered from a female donor with papillary thyroid cancer or a benign thyroid nodule (not recorded which). Some clones in this sample may be carry-over from other donors' samples. The CDR3 protein is CASSSRGLMNTEAFF. DNA for the CDR3: TGTGCCAGCAGCTCCCGGGGACTAATGAACACTGAAGCTTTCTTT.